The clone carrying this T cell receptor beta chain was counted many times. Its antigen is currently unknown. TCRdb re-called the 5' RACE reads with MiXCR, one entry per CDR3 protein. Counted here are 68,000 or so distinct CDR3 sequences, more than 9% occurring once; the ten biggest clones make up around 1.8%. V was clipped by 1 base and J by 4 bases; unmatched bases: 0. The V gene's germline CDR1 is SGHTA and CDR2 FQGNSA. The CDR3 is made up of 14 amino acids. The sample originates from a study of early T cells in non-severe SARS-CoV-2 infection. Study-wide results and limits: Matching with VDJdb favored anti-spike CD8 responses (missing private and CD4 specificities).

This rearrangement joins TRBV7-2 to TRBJ2-3; 9 bases agree with TRBD1. This clonotype was sampled from an adult who was a healthcare worker with PCR-confirmed SARS-CoV-2 infection or an uninfected control (not recorded which). Sequenced: whole blood. CDR3 sequence reads: CASSLGTGADTQYF. CDR3 sequence (DNA): TGTGCCAGCAGCTTAGGGACAGGGGCAGATACGCAGTATTTT.